This T cell receptor (beta chain) was captured in a study of T cell changes during pregnancy in multiple sclerosis. The CDR3 contains 16 residues. CDR1 and CDR2 (germline): SGDLS, YYNGEE. V was cut by 2 bases and J by 2 bases, with 16 bases left in between. The repertoire was sequenced with immunoSEQ multiplex PCR; TCRdb's copy has only in-frame clones and lacks some. Of some 85,000 clones listed, just over 90% were seen once; the top ten hold less than 0.85%. The clonotype originates from a female donor in good health, enrolled as a control in a pregnancy study. The specimen comprised peripheral blood, sampled in the second trimester of pregnancy. The V gene is TRBV9, the J gene TRBJ1-2; no reliable D call. CDR3 amino acids: CASSVLPEGGNYGYTF. The CDR3 DNA is TGTGCCAGCAGCGTCCTCCCCGAGGGAGGGAACTATGGCTACACCTTC.